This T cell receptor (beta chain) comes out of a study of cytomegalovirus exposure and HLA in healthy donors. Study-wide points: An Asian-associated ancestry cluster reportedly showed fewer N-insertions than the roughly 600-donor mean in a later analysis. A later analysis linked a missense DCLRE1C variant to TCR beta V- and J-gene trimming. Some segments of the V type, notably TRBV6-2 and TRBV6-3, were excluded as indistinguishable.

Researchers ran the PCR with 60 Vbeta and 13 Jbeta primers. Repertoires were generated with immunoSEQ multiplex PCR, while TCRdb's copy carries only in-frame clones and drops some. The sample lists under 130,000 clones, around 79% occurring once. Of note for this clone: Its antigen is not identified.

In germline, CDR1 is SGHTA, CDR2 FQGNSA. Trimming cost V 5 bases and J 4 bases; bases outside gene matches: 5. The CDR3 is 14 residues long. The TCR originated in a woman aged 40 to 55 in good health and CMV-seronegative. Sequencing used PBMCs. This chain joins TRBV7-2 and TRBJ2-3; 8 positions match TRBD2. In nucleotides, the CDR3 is TGTGCCAGCAGCAAGGGACTAGGGGCAGATACGCAGTATTTT. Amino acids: CASSKGLGADTQYF.